The 29 T cell receptor beta chains given below trace back to one sample, sequenced in a study of CD8+CD57+ T cells in acquired aplastic anemia. Patients selected for sequencing had displayed CD8+CD57+ cell expansion by flow cytometry. The template used for profiling TCR beta VDJ and CDR3 was genomic DNA. MiXCR, applied by TCRdb to the reads, yields one record per CDR3 protein. The sample has 180,000 or so distinct CDR3 sequences, around half seen once. The sample was sorted CD4+, CD8+, or CD8+CD57+ T cells (not recorded which) from PBMCs. The receptors here all came from a human donor with aplastic anemia.

The chain combines TRBV18 with TRBJ1-1; the D gene is possibly TRBD1 (5 bases). Germline V CDR1 and CDR2: KGHSH, LQKENI. The V and J ends lost 3 bases and 1 base respectively, with 15 bases between them. The CDR3 is made up of 16 amino acids. The chain's CDR3 is CASSPFFGTANTEAFF. The CDR3 coding sequence is TGTGCCAGCTCACCTTTTTTCGGGACGGCGAACACTGAAGCTTTCTTT.

This clonotype was counted many times. The chain joins TRBV20-1 to TRBJ1-2; 9 bases are shared with TRBD1. This CDR3 is 16 amino acids long. Germline lookup yields CDR1 DFQATT and CDR2 SNEGSKA (reference sequence). Unmatched junction bases numbered 13, after V lost 5 bases and J lost 3 bases. This CDR3 is CSAGLQGAGKDYGYTF. DNA of the CDR3: TGCAGTGCTGGTCTACAGGGGGCGGGAAAGGACTATGGCTACACCTTC.

This clonotype was seen repeatedly, ten times or more. This sequence joins TRBV14 and TRBJ2-3, with TRBD2 identical over 7 bases. CDR3 length: 18 residues. CDR1 and CDR2 from the germline V gene are SGHDN and FVKESK. V was clipped by 5 bases and J by 2 bases; unmatched bases: 16. The CDR3, as DNA: TGTGCCAGCAGCTCACTCTTTGGGAGGGACGGAGACACAGATACGCAGTATTTT. It translates to CASSSLFGRDGDTDTQYF.

This clonotype was counted only a few times. The chain combines TRBV5-1 with TRBJ1-2; D might be TRBD1 (5 bases). With 1 base removed from V and 1 base from J, the gap between germline ends came to 11 bases. Germline CDR1 SGHRS, CDR2 YFSETQ. This CDR3 region has 15 residues. The CDR3 DNA reads TGCGCCAGCAGCTTGACAGGCACACATAACTATGGCTACACCTTC. It is translated as CASSLTGTHNYGYTF.

V and J are TRBV20-1 and TRBJ2-2; D uncertain. Germline V CDR1 and CDR2: DFQATT, SNEGSKA (reference sequence). V dropped 0 bases and J dropped 0 bases, with 11 bases sitting between them. The CDR3 is 16 amino acids. The CDR3 sequence: CSARDLTESNTGELFF. As DNA, the CDR3 is TGCAGTGCTAGAGATCTCACGGAGTCGAACACCGGGGAGCTGTTTTTT.

This clonotype was seen at least ten times. The genes are TRBV19 and TRBJ1-6; D might be TRBD1 (6 bases). The CDR3 spans 14 residues. CDR1 and CDR2 (germline): LNHDA, SQIVND (reference sequence). V was clipped by 9 bases and J by 7 bases, with 16 bases between them. CDR3 in amino acids: CASTKGVVNSPLHF. The CDR3 coding sequence is TGTGCCAGCACAAAGGGGGTCGTGAATTCACCCCTCCACTTT. The full variable domain, with the rest looked up from reference TRBV19 and TRBJ1-6, is DGGITQSPKYLFRKEGQNVTLSCEQNLNHDAMYWYRQDPGQGLRLIYYSQIVNDFQKGDIAEGYSVSREKKESFPLTVTSAQKNPTAFYLCASTKGVVNSPLHFGNGTRLTVT.

For this clonotype: A much larger clonotype is one base distant, so this may be a read error. This chain connects TRBV6-4 to TRBJ2-2; 9 nucleotides align to TRBD1. The V segment lost 9 bases and the J segment 8 bases; nucleotides outside the gene matches: 13. Germline-derived CDR1 and CDR2 are MRHNA and SNTAGT. This CDR3 region has 15 residues. Here the CDR3 DNA reads TGTGCCAGGATCCAAGCACAGGGGGCGGGTGGGGAGCTGTTTTTT. Encoded protein: CARIQAQGAGGELFF.

This chain uses TRBV20-1 with TRBJ1-2; perhaps TRBD1 as D (5 bases). Germline lookup yields CDR1 DFQATT and CDR2 SNEGSKA (reference sequence). The CDR3 covers 13 residues. Trimming stripped 0 bases from V and 7 bases from J, with 12 bases between. The CDR3 sequence: CSARDGAGTGYTF. The DNA for the CDR3 is TGCAGTGCTAGAGATGGGGCAGGGACTGGCTACACCTTC.

V usage is TRBV25-1 and J usage is TRBJ2-7; D unresolved. This CDR3 is 11 amino acids long. Deletions cut 11 bases from V and 2 bases from J, with 10 bases between. Germline V lookup: CDR1 MGHDK, CDR2 SYGVNS. The CDR3 protein is CACKLTYEQYF. The CDR3 DNA reads as TGTGCCTGCAAGCTGACCTACGAGCAGTACTTC.

Points on this clonotype: At one end, the junction sequence differs from germline, possibly due to a read error. V usage is TRBV25-1 and J usage is TRBJ2-5; D tentatively fits TRBD1 or TRBD2 (6 bases each). The germline V gene has CDR1 MGHDK and CDR2 SYGVNS. This CDR3 has 15 residues. Here the CDR3 reads CASSAGTLAWPTQYF. In DNA form, the CDR3 reads TGTGCCAGTAGTGCGGGGACACTGGCTTGGCCGACCCAGTACTTC.

The chain recombines TRBV28 with TRBJ1-2; D not resolved. The CDR3 is 15 residues long. Germline V gene lookup returns CDR1 MDHEN and CDR2 SYDVKM. V was cut by 9 bases and J by 0 bases, with 17 bases left in between. CDR3 in DNA: TGTGCCAGTTCGGACGGCTTAGGAGCTAACTATGGCTACACCTTC. This translates into CASSDGLGANYGYTF.

The chain is built from TRBV29-1 and TRBJ2-7, with 8 nucleotides matching TRBD1. This CDR3 spans 12 amino acids. The germline V gene has CDR1 SQVTM and CDR2 ANQGSEA. V dropped 8 bases and J dropped 5; count of bases not matched to a gene: 8. The CDR3 DNA is TGCAGCCGGACAGGGAAGGTGAACGAGCAGTACTTC. Its protein product is CSRTGKVNEQYF.

The chain has TRBV20-1 and TRBJ2-5; D unclear. The CDR3 is 15 amino acids. V lost 6 bases and J lost 3, with 20 bases in between. Germline CDR1 DFQATT, CDR2 SNEGSKA (reference sequence). The CDR3 nucleotides read TGCAGTGCGGCCCGAACATGGATGGGGAAAGAGACCCAGTACTTC. Translating gives CSAARTWMGKETQYF.

This clonotype was counted ten times or more. The chain carries TRBV7-2 and TRBJ2-5, with 9 bases aligning to TRBD2. The V gene end was trimmed by 1 base and the J gene end by 6 bases; junction bases not matched to a gene: 9. This CDR3 contains 16 residues. Germline assignment: CDR1 SGHTA and CDR2 FQGNSA. CDR3 coding DNA: TGTGCCAGCAGCTTAGACCCGCGGGGGGGCCGGAAGACCCAGTACTTC. This gives the protein CASSLDPRGGRKTQYF.

Regarding this clonotype: At one of its ends the junction is not consistent with the germline gene, which may arise from a read error. The rearrangement links TRBV6-5 to TRBJ2-1, with D perhaps TRBD1 (6 bases). The CDR3 extends over 13 amino acids. CDR1 and CDR2 (germline): MNHEY, SVGAGI. The CDR3 sequence is CASSIDRNNKQFF. The CDR3 nucleotides read TGTGCCAGCAGTATCGACAGGAACAATAAGCAGTTCTTC.

V and J are TRBV10-3 and TRBJ1-6, with 9 bases identical to TRBD1. The CDR3 extends over 14 amino acids. Losses at the gene ends were 2 bases for V and 7 bases for J; bases not matched to a gene: 0. The germline CDR1 and CDR2 sequences are ENHRY and SYGVKD. CDR3 amino acids: CAISEGQGNSPLHF. The CDR3 bases are TGTGCCATCAGTGAGGGACAGGGGAATTCACCCCTCCACTTT.

The J gene is TRBJ1-1, the V gene TRBV20-1; possible D gene TRBD1, 6 bases. CDR3 size: 13 residues. Between the trimmed V and J ends, which lost 6 bases and 7 bases, there was a span of 18 bases. Germline CDR1 and CDR2: DFQATT and SNEGSKA (reference sequence). The CDR3 sequence: CSAKYQGWGEAFF. Written as DNA, the CDR3 is TGCAGTGCAAAGTACCAGGGGTGGGGTGAAGCTTTCTTT.

The rearrangement joins TRBV27 to TRBJ2-2, with 8 bases matching TRBD1. The V gene end was trimmed by 5 bases and the J gene end by 3 bases; junction bases not matched to a gene: 14. This CDR3 region has 18 residues. Per the germline V gene, CDR1 is MNHEY and CDR2 is SMNVEV (reference sequence). For the CDR3, the DNA is TGTGCCAGCAGTAGACGGACAGGGAAGATAAAGGACACCGGGGAGCTGTTTTTT. Protein product: CASSRRTGKIKDTGELFF.

This sequence joins TRBV10-3 and TRBJ2-5, with no clear D. The CDR3 has 15 amino acids. Germline V gene lookup returns CDR1 ENHRY and CDR2 SYGVKD. Trimming cost V 2 bases and J 6 bases, with 16 bases left between them. The CDR3 sequence: CAISESPAGSQTQYF. The CDR3 nucleotides are TGTGCCATCAGTGAGAGTCCGGCTGGTTCTCAGACCCAGTACTTC.

This clonotype has only a few counts. V usage is TRBV18 and J usage is TRBJ1-5; no definite D call. The CDR3 runs to 14 residues. The V end was cut by 3 bases, the J end by 2 bases, with 8 bases between. Germline loops: CDR1 KGHSH, CDR2 LQKENI. This CDR3 reads CASSPQMGNQPQHF. CDR3 sequence (DNA): TGTGCCAGCTCACCTCAGATGGGCAATCAGCCCCAGCATTTT. The entire variable domain, with the rest obtained from reference TRBV18 and TRBJ1-5, is as follows: NAGVMQNPRHLVRRRGQEARLRCSPMKGHSHVYWYRQLPEEGLKFMVYLQKENIIDESGMPKERFSAEFPKEGPSILRIQQVVRGDSAAYFCASSPQMGNQPQHFGDGTRLSIL.

This clonotype was seen many times. The chain carries TRBV11-2 and TRBJ2-4, with a possible D match to TRBD2 (5 bases). Between the trimmed V and J ends, which lost 5 bases and 0 bases, there was a span of 14 bases. The CDR3 runs to 16 residues. The germline V gene encodes CDR1 SGHAT and CDR2 FQNNGV. The CDR3 reads CASSVKIALAKNIQYF. CDR3 nucleotides: TGTGCCAGCAGCGTTAAAATAGCGTTAGCCAAAAACATTCAGTACTTC.

V is TRBV2 and J is TRBJ1-2, with D possibly being TRBD1 (6 bases). Deletions cut 10 bases from V and 4 bases from J, with 16 bases between. CDR1 is SNHLY and CDR2 is FYNNEI in the germline V gene. CDR3 size: 13 residues. CDR3: CATSTGLGYGYTF. The DNA of the CDR3 is TGTGCCACCTCGACAGGACTAGGCTATGGCTACACCTTC.

At least ten counts were recorded for this clonotype. The chain has TRBV24-1 and TRBJ2-1, with TRBD1 matching 10 bases. The CDR3 spans 16 residues. CDR1 and CDR2 (germline): KGHDR, SFDVKD. Germline trimming cut 3 bases from V and 8 bases from J; bases unmatched to any gene: 9. The CDR3 sequence: CATSDALRTGGDEQFF. DNA for the CDR3: TGTGCCACCAGTGATGCCCTCCGGACAGGGGGAGATGAGCAGTTCTTC.

This clonotype was picked up a small number of times. The V and J genes are TRBV10-2 and TRBJ1-5; D is ambiguous. Germline loops: CDR1 WSHSY, CDR2 SAAADI. The CDR3 is 13 residues long. The V and J ends lost 3 bases and 8 bases respectively, with 11 bases between them. The CDR3 here is CASSEATPEPQHF. For the CDR3, the DNA is TGCGCCAGCAGTGAAGCGACGCCGGAGCCCCAGCATTTT.

V and J are TRBV5-6 and TRBJ1-2; a possible D gene is TRBD1 (6 bases). Germline-derived CDR1 and CDR2 are SGHDT and YYEEEE. The CDR3 runs 12 residues. Trimming cost V 1 base and J 8 bases, with 9 bases left between them. The CDR3 region has the DNA TGTGCCAGCAGCTTGTCAGGGGCCGGCTACACCTTC. This translates into CASSLSGAGYTF. The whole variable domain, filled in from reference TRBV5-6 and TRBJ1-2, reads DAGVTQSPTHLIKTRGQQVTLRCSPKSGHDTVSWYQQALGQGPQFIFQYYEEEERQRGNFPDRFSGHQFPNYSSELNVNALLLGDSALYLCASSLSGAGYTFGSGTRLTVV.

The table lists this clonotype with many counts. A junction end diverges from the germline sequence, so it may reflect a read error. The gene calls are TRBV5-1 and TRBJ2-7; D unclear. Germline loops: CDR1 SGHRS, CDR2 YFSETQ. This CDR3 is 14 amino acids long. Written as DNA, the CDR3 is TGCGCCAGCAGTTTGGGTCGTGGAGACGCCGAGCAGTACTTC. Translated, it gives CASSLGRGDAEQYF.

The chain carries TRBV28 and TRBJ1-2; tentatively, D is TRBD1 (6 bases). The CDR3 extends over 13 amino acids. The germline V gene encodes CDR1 MDHEN and CDR2 SYDVKM. Trimming removed 3 bases at V and 5 bases at J, with 10 bases between. The CDR3, as DNA: TGTGCCAGCAGTTTCAGGGGCGGTTATGGCTACACCTTC. This encodes CASSFRGGYGYTF.

This clonotype was seen only a few times. This chain connects TRBV20-1 to TRBJ2-6, with no clear D. Germline V CDR1 and CDR2: DFQATT, SNEGSKA (reference sequence). The length of the CDR3 is 16 residues. V gave up 5 bases and J gave up 0 bases, with 14 bases separating them. CDR3 sequence (DNA): TGCAGTGCTCAACCCCTCAGCGTCTCTGGGGCCAACGTCCTGACTTTC. Translation gives CSAQPLSVSGANVLTF.

This clonotype showed up just a few times. The V and J genes are TRBV7-2 and TRBJ2-7; D is uncertain. The CDR3 totals 13 residues. Per germline, CDR1 SGHTA and CDR2 FQGNSA. The V end was cut by 4 bases, the J end by 2 bases, with 9 bases between. CDR3 in amino acids: CASSSASTYEQYF. Here the CDR3 DNA reads TGTGCCAGCAGCTCCGCATCGACCTACGAGCAGTACTTC.